These T cell receptor beta chains were read from a single sample in a study of blood T cell repertoires in COVID-19. Data came from immunoSEQ multiplex PCR; TCRdb stores just in-frame clones and leaves some out. Of about 60,000 clones in the sample, about nine tenths were seen once. Sequencing was done on a sample of peripheral blood. The receptors stem from a human donor in a cohort sampled during active COVID-19. The CDR3 runs from the conserved cysteine through the conserved F or W. A D gene is named only where the DNA matches it firmly. Expanded clones get a size class; other rows say once, few or many, or leave the size out.

d_gene	v_gene	abundance	j_gene	CDR3aa	CDR3nt
TRBD1	TRBV10-3	once	TRBJ2-3	CAISGAQGARDTQYF	TGTGCCATCAGTGGGGCACAGGGGGCGAGAGATACGCAGTATTTT
-	TRBV21-1	once	TRBJ2-3	CASSKSTESTDTQYF	TGTGCCAGCAGCAAATCGACAGAAAGCACAGATACGCAGTATTTT
-	TRBV10-3	-	TRBJ2-5	CAISESGYQQETQYF	TGTGCCATCAGTGAGTCCGGGTACCAACAAGAGACCCAGTACTTC
-	TRBV7-6	few	TRBJ2-7	CASSSSGESYEQYF	TGTGCCAGCAGCAGTAGCGGCGAGTCCTACGAGCAGTACTTC
TRBD1	TRBV29-1	-	TRBJ2-3	CSVRTGPQYF	TGCAGCGTGAGGACAGGGCCGCAGTATTTT
-	TRBV4-2	-	TRBJ1-3	CASSQDLGRVSGNTIYF	TGTGCCAGCAGCCAAGATCTGGGCAGGGTCTCTGGAAACACCATATATTTT
TRBD1	TRBV18	-	TRBJ2-5	CASSLDRASSETQYF	TGTGCCAGCTCACTGGACAGGGCATCATCGGAGACCCAGTACTTC
-	TRBV6-2/TRBV6-3	-	TRBJ2-1	CASSFGWGGRGNEQFF	TGTGCCAGCAGTTTTGGCTGGGGGGGCCGCGGGAATGAGCAGTTCTTC
-	TRBV2	-	TRBJ1-2	CASSDRTTNYGYTF	TGTGCCAGCAGTGACAGGACTACTAACTATGGCTACACCTTC
TRBD2	TRBV4-3	-	TRBJ2-3	CASSQAFSGGDTQYF	TGCGCCAGCAGCCAAGCCTTCAGCGGGGGAGATACGCAGTATTTT
TRBD2	TRBV5-1	few	TRBJ2-2	CASYTTSGRFSTGELFF	TGCGCCAGCTATACGACTAGCGGGAGGTTTAGCACCGGGGAGCTGTTTTTT
-	TRBV2	once	TRBJ1-1	CASKPRRDTEAFF	TGTGCCAGCAAACCTAGGAGGGACACTGAAGCTTTCTTT
-	TRBV6-6	-	TRBJ1-4	CASSYRGGEKLFF	TGTGCCAGCAGTTACAGGGGGGGGGAAAAACTGTTTTTT
TRBD1	TRBV6-1	-	TRBJ1-5	CASSEAGQGGDQPQHF	TGTGCCAGCAGTGAAGCAGGACAGGGCGGCGATCAGCCCCAGCATTTT
TRBD1	TRBV15	-	TRBJ1-2	CATSGDRGSSYGYTF	TGTGCCACCAGCGGGGACAGGGGGTCCAGCTATGGCTACACCTTC
-	TRBV25-1	-	TRBJ1-1	CASSTIDRTSEAFF	TGTGCCAGTTCGACGATCGACAGGACTTCTGAAGCTTTCTTT
TRBD1	TRBV6-6	-	TRBJ1-2	CASSRTGGYGYTF	TGTGCCAGCAGCAGGACAGGCGGGTATGGCTACACCTTC
TRBD2	TRBV5-1	-	TRBJ2-1	CASSGLAGEGNEQFF	TGCGCCAGCAGCGGACTAGCGGGAGAGGGCAATGAGCAGTTCTTC